The 16 T cell receptor beta chains below come from one sample, sequenced in a study of T-cell memory formation after mild COVID-19. TCRdb independently ran MiXCR on the 5' RACE reads; one entry per CDR3 protein. Of approximately 82,000 distinct CDR3 sequences listed, 13% were seen once; the top ten hold 35% to 50%. Input material: PBMCs or a T cell subset sorted from them (not recorded which). The source is a man aged 18-30 years who had mild COVID-19 (a few samples of this study predate the infection). Cell type and time point are not known.

Relative to its sample, this clonotype is medium-sized. The CDR3 loop is CASRLPDRDTGELFF. The DNA for the CDR3 is TGTGCCAGCAGACTCCCGGACAGGGACACCGGGGAGCTGTTTTTT. This chain uses TRBV6-5 with TRBJ2-2; TRBD1 aligns across 8 bases. V trimming: 6 bases; J trimming: 3 bases; junction bases outside the gene matches: 6. The CDR3 contains 15 residues. Germline loops: CDR1 MNHEY, CDR2 SVGAGI.

This clonotype was found once. This chain connects TRBV6-5 to TRBJ2-7; TRBD2 matches 8 bases. The ends lost 0 bases at V and 3 bases at J; junction bases unmatched: 4. CDR1 and CDR2 (germline): MNHEY, SVGAGI. This CDR3 is built from 15 residues. CDR3 amino acids: CASSYSSAGVYEQYV. The CDR3 DNA sequence: TGTGCCAGCAGTTACTCATCAGCGGGGGTCTACGAGCAGTACGTC.

This clonotype was detected ten times or more. The chain joins TRBV4-3 to TRBJ2-3; maybe TRBD2 (6 bases). The CDR3 is 14 amino acids. In germline, CDR1 is LGHNA, CDR2 YSLEER. V lost 5 bases to trimming and J lost 4 bases, with 13 bases between them. The CDR3 DNA is TGCGCCAGCAGCTCGGGACGGGAGCCAGATACGCAGTATTTT. It translates to CASSSGREPDTQYF.

The chain joins TRBV19 to TRBJ2-3, with D possibly TRBD1 on 5 matching bases. This CDR3 has 15 residues. Trimming pared 8 bases from V and 2 bases from J, leaving 17 bases between. Germline CDR1 LNHDA, CDR2 SQIVND (reference sequence). The CDR3 protein is CASDPRAGPTDTQYF. Written as DNA, the CDR3 is TGTGCCAGTGACCCTCGGGCAGGGCCCACAGATACGCAGTATTTT.

This clonotype showed up just a few times. The chain combines TRBV7-6 with TRBJ2-2; D unclear. Germline V gene data show CDR1 as SGHVS and CDR2 as FNYEAQ. Trimming shortened V by 2 bases and J by 3 bases, and 7 bases separated the two germline ends. The length of the CDR3 is 14 residues. The CDR3 DNA follows: TGTGCCAGCAGCTTACGCAGTTACACCGGGGAGCTGTTTTTT. It codes for CASSLRSYTGELFF.

The rearrangement links TRBV5-1 to TRBJ1-2; tentative D call: TRBD1 (6 bases). Germline CDR1 reads SGHRS; CDR2 reads YFSETQ. Trimming left V 5 bases short and J 4 bases short, with 12 bases between. The CDR3 has 13 amino acids. CDR3 amino acids: CASRPLDSYGYTF. The CDR3 DNA sequence: TGCGCCAGCAGGCCTCTGGACAGCTATGGCTACACCTTC.

The table lists this clonotype with a few counts. The chain uses TRBV7-9 and TRBJ2-1; 12 bases are a match to TRBD1. Germline assignment: CDR1 SEHNR and CDR2 FQNEAQ (reference sequence). After removal of 5 bases from V and 10 bases from J, the junction contained 9 bases not matched to a gene. The CDR3 is 15 amino acids. For the CDR3, the DNA is TGTGCCAGCAGCCGGACGGGACAGGGGGCAGGGGAGCAGTTCTTC. Translation: CASSRTGQGAGEQFF.

This clonotype was picked up a small number of times. The V call is TRBV5-1, the J call TRBJ2-5; no clear D. This CDR3 comprises 14 residues. Trimming stripped 1 base from V and 2 bases from J, with 9 bases between. Germline-derived CDR1 and CDR2 are SGHRS and YFSETQ. The CDR3 DNA reads as TGCGCCAGCAGCTTGCTTATCACACAAGAGACCCAGTACTTC. Residues: CASSLLITQETQYF.

This clonotype was picked up a small number of times. The chain employs TRBV15 and TRBJ2-5, with TRBD2 identical over 9 bases. Germline V gives CDR1 LNHNV, CDR2 YYDKDF (reference sequence). V was clipped by 5 bases and J by 5 bases; unmatched bases: 3. CDR3 length: 13 amino acids. The CDR3 sequence: CATSGGLAETQYF. CDR3 in DNA: TGTGCCACCAGCGGAGGACTAGCGGAGACCCAGTACTTC.

This clonotype was found a few times. The V call is TRBV29-1, the J call TRBJ2-7; D call uncertain. The V gene lost 6 bases and the J gene lost 3 bases, with 12 bases spanning the gap. The CDR3 has 12 amino acids. CDR1 SQVTM and CDR2 ANQGSEA come from the germline V gene. The CDR3 sequence is CSVSGRNYEQYF. The CDR3 DNA reads as TGCAGCGTCAGTGGAAGGAACTACGAGCAGTACTTC.

The J gene is TRBJ1-1, the V gene TRBV7-9; no clear D gene. The germline CDR1 and CDR2 sequences are SEHNR and FQNEAQ (reference sequence). The V gene lost 4 bases and the J gene lost 5 bases, with 8 bases spanning the gap. This CDR3 has 12 amino acids. In nucleotides, the CDR3 is TGTGCCAGCAGCTCAGACGAAACTGAAGCTTTCTTT. Translating it yields CASSSDETEAFF.

In this sample, this clonotype turned up a few times. This chain joins TRBV4-3 and TRBJ2-3, with 8 nucleotides matching TRBD1. The CDR3 has 17 amino acids. Germline values: CDR1 LGHNA, CDR2 YSLEER. V was clipped by 1 base and J by 2 bases; unmatched bases: 8. The CDR3 DNA is TGCGCCAGCAGCCAAGGAAAGGCGACAGGGGCCACAGATACGCAGTATTTT. This codes for CASSQGKATGATDTQYF.

This chain uses TRBV4-1 with TRBJ1-2, with TRBD1 as a possible D gene (5 bases). The V gene's germline CDR1 is MGHRA and CDR2 YSYEKL. This CDR3 has 18 residues. V was trimmed by 0 bases and J by 4 bases, leaving 21 bases between them. CDR3 bases: TGCGCCAGCAGCCAAGAACCTCAGAAAGGGACCTATTCCTATGGCTACACCTTC. This encodes CASSQEPQKGTYSYGYTF.

The chain couples TRBV5-5 to TRBJ1-1; TRBD1 is a possible D gene (5 bases). V dropped 2 bases and J dropped 4 bases, with 12 bases sitting between them. Germline lookup yields CDR1 SGHKS and CDR2 YYEKEE (reference sequence). This CDR3 is 14 amino acids long. CDR3 in DNA: TGTGCCAGCAGCTTCGAGGGGAGAGTCACTGAAGCTTTCTTT. Protein: CASSFEGRVTEAFF.

The chain uses TRBV29-1 and TRBJ1-2; D uncertain. Trimming stripped 4 bases from V and 0 bases from J, with 9 bases between. Germline V gene data show CDR1 as SQVTM and CDR2 as ANQGSEA. This CDR3 has 13 residues. In nucleotides, the CDR3 is TGCAGCGTTGGTGATACAGCTAACTATGGCTACACCTTC. It translates to CSVGDTANYGYTF. Based on the CDR3 plus reference TRBV29-1 and TRBJ1-2, the full variable domain is SAVISQKPSRDICQRGTSLTIQCQVDSQVTMMFWYRQQPGQSLTLIATANQGSEATYESGFVIDKFPISRPNLTFSTLTVSNMSPEDSSIYLCSVGDTANYGYTFGSGTRLTVV.

This clonotype was seen a handful of times. V and J are TRBV7-8 and TRBJ2-3, with TRBD2 as a possible D gene (5 bases). V was shortened by 7 bases and J by 5 bases, with 19 bases between the two germline ends. This CDR3 spans 15 amino acids. The germline V gene has CDR1 SGHVS and CDR2 FQNEAQ. This CDR3 reads CASTLSLARGDTQYF. CDR3 coding DNA: TGTGCCAGCACTTTAAGTCTAGCCCGCGGAGATACGCAGTATTTT. Using reference TRBV7-8 and TRBJ2-3 for the parts outside the CDR3, the full variable domain is GAGVSQSPRYKVAKRGQDVALRCDPISGHVSLFWYQQALGQGPEFLTYFQNEAQLDKSGLPSDRFFAERPEGSVSTLKIQRTQQEDSAVYLCASTLSLARGDTQYFGPGTRLTVL.